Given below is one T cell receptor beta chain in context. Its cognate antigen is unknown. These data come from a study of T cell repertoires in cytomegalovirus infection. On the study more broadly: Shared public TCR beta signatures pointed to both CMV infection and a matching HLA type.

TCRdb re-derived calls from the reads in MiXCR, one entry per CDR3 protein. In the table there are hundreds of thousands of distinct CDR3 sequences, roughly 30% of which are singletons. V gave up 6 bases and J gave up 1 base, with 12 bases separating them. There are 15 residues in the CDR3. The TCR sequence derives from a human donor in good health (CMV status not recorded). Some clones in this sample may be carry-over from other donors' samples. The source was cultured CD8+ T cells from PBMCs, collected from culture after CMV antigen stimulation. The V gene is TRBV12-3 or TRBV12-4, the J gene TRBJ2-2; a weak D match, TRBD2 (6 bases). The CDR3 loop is CASSPFGGNTGELFF. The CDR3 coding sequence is TGTGCCAGCAGCCCGTTCGGGGGGAACACCGGGGAGCTGTTTTTT.